Following are 30 T cell receptor beta chains from one sample sequenced in a study of vaccination and CD4 T cells after COVID-19. No antigen has been identified for these receptors. Sequence data for DNA of cultured CD4+ T cells were generated by the Oncomine TCR Beta short-read assay. TCRdb redid the calling of the PCR reads with MiXCR, one entry per CDR3 protein. Found here are roughly 16,000 distinct CDR3 sequences, around 70% of them singletons; the top ten hold about 4.6%. Treatment in this sample: approximately 11-day PBMC culture with coronavirus spike peptide pools or control peptides (ViraFEST assay). The source material was CD4+ T cells from blood, cultured in vitro. The receptor set was obtained from a human donor who had recovered from COVID-19.

V and J are TRBV4-2 and TRBJ2-3; 7 nucleotides align to TRBD2. This CDR3 is built from 15 residues. The ends lost 0 bases at V and 0 bases at J; junction bases unmatched: 0. Germline V gene data show CDR1 as LGHNA and CDR2 as YNFKEQ. CDR3 sequence (DNA): TGTGCCAGCAGCCAAGAAGCGGGAAGCACAGATACGCAGTATTTT. Its protein product is CASSQEAGSTDTQYF.

The chain carries TRBV11-3 and TRBJ2-1; 13 bases are a match to TRBD2. The CDR3 runs 17 residues. With V trimmed by 4 bases and J by 5 bases, 8 bases remained unmatched. CDR1 is SGHNT and CDR2 is YENEEA in the germline V gene. CDR3 sequence (DNA): TGTGCCAGCAGCTCCCTCAAACTAGCGGGGGGGAACAATGAGCAGTTCTTC. Translation gives CASSSLKLAGGNNEQFF.

The rearrangement joins TRBV2 to TRBJ1-2; 7 bases fit TRBD1. Germline CDR1 SNHLY, CDR2 FYNNEI. The CDR3 extends over 14 amino acids. J was trimmed by 4 bases and V by 7 bases; bases with no gene match: 9. CDR3 residues: CASNQEQGTYGYTF. CDR3 DNA: TGTGCCAGCAATCAGGAACAGGGGACCTATGGCTACACCTTC.

The chain uses TRBV7-2 and TRBJ1-1; TRBD1 might be the D (5 bases). V was trimmed by 6 bases and J by 4 bases, leaving 12 bases between them. The CDR3 has 13 amino acids. CDR1 is SGHTA, CDR2 FQGNSA, per germline. The CDR3: CASRQRGGTEAFF. CDR3 DNA: TGTGCCAGCAGGCAGAGGGGTGGCACTGAAGCTTTCTTT.

This chain links TRBV27 with TRBJ1-3, with TRBD1 identical over 7 bases. Germline V CDR1 and CDR2: MNHEY, SMNVEV (reference sequence). The CDR3 is made up of 16 amino acids. The V gene end was trimmed by 8 bases and the J gene end by 0 bases; junction bases not matched to a gene: 10. The CDR3 coding sequence is TGTGCCAGCCGTCAAGGACAGGCGAGCTCTGGAAACACCATATATTTT. Amino acid sequence: CASRQGQASSGNTIYF.

The chain combines TRBV7-9 with TRBJ1-1; tentatively, D is TRBD1 (5 bases). Trimming shortened V by 5 bases and J by 1 base, and 11 bases separated the two germline ends. This CDR3 spans 14 amino acids. The germline gives CDR1 SEHNR, CDR2 FQNEAQ (reference sequence). This CDR3 is CASSRGQTNTEAFF. CDR3 coding DNA: TGTGCCAGCAGCCGTGGACAAACGAACACTGAAGCTTTCTTT.

The CDR3 is CRASRSDSSYEQYF. CDR3 bases: TGCAGAGCCTCCAGGAGCGACAGCTCCTACGAGCAGTACTTC. This chain links TRBV20-1 with TRBJ2-7, with a weak D call TRBD1 (5 bases). The CDR3 runs 14 residues. Per germline, CDR1 DFQATT and CDR2 SNEGSKA (reference sequence).

The chain joins TRBV7-2 to TRBJ1-5; TRBD1 aligns across 10 bases. This CDR3 contains 16 residues. V shed 1 base and J 6 bases; nucleotides not matched to a gene: 6. Germline CDR1 is SGHTA and CDR2 is FQGNSA. CDR3 coding DNA: TGTGCCAGCAGCTTAGGACAGGGGGCGGGAAGTCAGCCCCAGCATTTT. Protein: CASSLGQGAGSQPQHF. The whole variable domain, remainder taken from reference TRBV7-2 and TRBJ1-5, is GAGVSQSPSNKVTEKGKDVELRCDPISGHTALYWYRQSLGQGLEFLIYFQGNSAPDKSGLPSDRFSAERTGGSVSTLTIQRTQQEDSAVYLCASSLGQGAGSQPQHFGDGTRLSIL.

This rearrangement joins TRBV28 to TRBJ1-1, with D perhaps TRBD1 (5 bases). V lost 5 bases and J 5 bases, leaving 15 bases between the germline ends. The germline V gene has CDR1 MDHEN and CDR2 SYDVKM. There are 14 residues in the CDR3. CDR3 sequence (DNA): TGTGCCAGCAGTCCAGTCGGGGGTGGGACTGAAGCTTTCTTT. This gives the protein CASSPVGGGTEAFF.

The chain carries TRBV6-1 and TRBJ1-1; a weak D match, TRBD1 (5 bases). The germline CDR1 and CDR2 sequences are MNHNS and SASEGT. With 8 bases removed from V and 4 bases from J, the gap between germline ends came to 17 bases. The CDR3 runs 14 residues. The CDR3 sequence: CASREAGGGTEAFF. The CDR3 DNA reads as TGTGCCAGCCGAGAAGCGGGGGGTGGCACTGAAGCTTTCTTT.

The chain's CDR3 is CASSYSTIGTGALYSNQPQHF. The CDR3 coding sequence is TGTGCCAGCAGTTACTCGACTATTGGGACAGGGGCCCTTTATAGCAATCAGCCCCAGCATTTT. This chain links TRBV6-5 with TRBJ1-5; 10 bases are a match to TRBD1. Germline V gives CDR1 MNHEY, CDR2 SVGAGI. CDR3 size: 21 residues. Trimming at V came to 0 bases and at J to 0 bases, leaving 14 bases not matched to a gene.

This sequence joins TRBV30 and TRBJ1-5; D ambiguous. V was clipped by 1 base and J by 3 bases, with 13 bases between them. The CDR3 consists of 15 residues. The germline V gene has CDR1 GTSNPN and CDR2 SVGIG (reference sequence). The CDR3 protein is CAWSARGLYNQPQHF. The CDR3 DNA is TGTGCCTGGAGTGCTCGCGGATTATACAATCAGCCCCAGCATTTT.

The chain uses TRBV5-5 and TRBJ2-3; TRBD1 is a possible D gene (5 bases). Between the trimmed V and J ends, which lost 2 bases and 0 bases, there was a span of 13 bases. The length of the CDR3 is 16 residues. In germline, CDR1 is SGHKS, CDR2 YYEKEE (reference sequence). CDR3 residues: CASSLGQGLSTDTQYF. The CDR3 nucleotides read TGTGCCAGCAGCTTAGGGCAGGGCCTAAGCACAGATACGCAGTATTTT.

CDR3 DNA: TGTGCCAGCAGTTCAGGTGGGGCCCGGTGGACTCGCGAGCAGTACTTC. Encoded protein: CASSSGGARWTREQYF. The chain links TRBV28 to TRBJ2-7; D may correspond to TRBD1 or TRBD2 (5 bases each). Germline V gives CDR1 MDHEN, CDR2 SYDVKM. V lost 4 bases, J lost 6 bases, and 22 bases lay in between. The CDR3 runs 16 residues. Based on the CDR3 plus reference TRBV28 and TRBJ2-7, the full variable domain is DVKVTQSSRYLVKRTGEKVFLECVQDMDHENMFWYRQDPGLGLRLIYFSYDVKMKEKGDIPEGYSVSREKKERFSLILESASTNQTSMYLCASSSGGARWTREQYFGPGTRLTVT.

This rearrangement joins TRBV4-1 to TRBJ1-5; 9 bases line up with TRBD1. V was clipped by 1 base and J by 7 bases; unmatched bases: 11. The CDR3 consists of 17 residues. Germline V gene lookup returns CDR1 MGHRA and CDR2 YSYEKL. In nucleotides, the CDR3 is TGCGCCAGCAGCCAAGCCCTGGACAGGGGCCGCGGACAGCCCCAGCATTTT. Translated, it gives CASSQALDRGRGQPQHF.

The genes are TRBV27 and TRBJ1-2; D uncertain. The CDR3 is 15 residues long. Germline V gene sequence: CDR1 MNHEY, CDR2 SMNVEV (reference sequence). Deletions cut 2 bases from V and 6 bases from J, with 16 bases between. In DNA form, the CDR3 reads TGTGCCAGCAGTTTAGAGGACGAGTCCCCGAATGGCTACACCTTC. Protein: CASSLEDESPNGYTF.

This clonotype has a single count. The chain uses TRBV20-1 and TRBJ1-2, with 9 nucleotides matching TRBD1. The CDR3 is made up of 15 amino acids. The J segment lost 3 bases and the V segment lost 0 bases, leaving 5 bases of the junction unmatched. The germline CDR1 and CDR2 sequences are DFQATT and SNEGSKA (reference sequence). The CDR3 nucleotides are TGCAGTGCTAGAGAAACAGGGGGCGGTGACTATGGCTACACCTTC. It translates to CSARETGGGDYGYTF.

This clonotype was seen only a few times. V gene TRBV11-2 combines with J gene TRBJ2-4, with 9 bases matching TRBD2. The CDR3 runs to 17 residues. Trimming cost V 1 base and J 6 bases; bases outside gene matches: 10. Germline V CDR1 and CDR2: SGHAT, FQNNGV. CDR3 DNA: TGTGCCAGCAGCTTAGTGAACCGCCTAGCGGGGCCAAACATTCAGTACTTC. Translated, it gives CASSLVNRLAGPNIQYF.

As DNA, the CDR3 is TGTGCCATCTCGGGGGGGGCCAATAATTCACCCCTCCACTTT. It translates to CAISGGANNSPLHF. The rearrangement uses TRBV10-3 and TRBJ1-6, with a tentative D call TRBD1 (6 bases). V dropped 8 bases and J dropped 5 bases, with 13 bases sitting between them. CDR1 and CDR2 (germline): ENHRY, SYGVKD. This CDR3 is 14 amino acids long.

The chain employs TRBV7-9 and TRBJ2-7; TRBD2 matches 7 bases. The CDR3 is 15 amino acids. J lost 3 bases, V lost 5 bases, and 10 bases had no gene match. In germline, CDR1 is SEHNR, CDR2 FQNEAQ (reference sequence). CDR3 in amino acids: CASSRLGGSVYEQYF. CDR3 nucleotide sequence: TGTGCCAGCAGCCGATTGGGCGGGAGTGTCTACGAGCAGTACTTC. The full variable domain, its missing parts supplied by reference TRBV7-9 and TRBJ2-7, is DTGVSQNPRHKITKRGQNVTFRCDPISEHNRLYWYRQTLGQGPEFLTYFQNEAQLEKSRLLSDRFSAERPKGSFSTLEIQRTEQGDSAMYLCASSRLGGSVYEQYFGPGTRLTVT.

The chain recombines TRBV12-3 or TRBV12-4 with TRBJ2-2; 7 bases are shared with TRBD1. There are 14 residues in the CDR3. Germline trimming cut 6 bases from V and 4 bases from J; bases unmatched to any gene: 5. CDR3 sequence reads: CASRLTGSTGELFF. The CDR3 DNA sequence: TGTGCCAGCAGGCTGACAGGGAGCACCGGGGAGCTGTTTTTT.

This rearrangement joins TRBV2 to TRBJ1-2, with a tentative D call TRBD1 (6 bases). The CDR3 runs 13 residues. Deletions cut 8 bases from V and 5 bases from J, with 15 bases between. Per germline, CDR1 SNHLY and CDR2 FYNNEI. CDR3 region: CASLAGELYGYTF. CDR3 in DNA: TGTGCCAGCTTGGCAGGGGAACTATATGGCTACACCTTC.

The chain couples TRBV4-1 to TRBJ1-4; D gene uncertain. The CDR3 has 14 residues. CDR1 is MGHRA, CDR2 YSYEKL, per germline. The germline V and J ends were trimmed by 0 bases and 12 bases, with 14 bases remaining between them. CDR3 coding DNA: TGCGCCAGCAGCCAAGATATTTCGGGTGCTCAACTGTTTTTT. Protein sequence: CASSQDISGAQLFF.

This clonotype was picked up one time. V and J are TRBV10-3 and TRBJ1-2, with D unclear. Trimming took 1 base from V and 6 from J, leaving 12 bases between them. Germline CDR1 and CDR2: ENHRY and SYGVKD. The CDR3 is made up of 14 amino acids. CDR3 loop: CAISEYPRQHGYTF. CDR3 DNA: TGTGCCATCAGTGAGTATCCCCGGCAACATGGCTACACCTTC.

The V gene is TRBV10-3, the J gene TRBJ1-2, with 10 bases that match TRBD1. The CDR3 length is 16 residues. J lost 4 bases, V lost 5 bases, and 10 bases had no gene match. CDR1 is ENHRY and CDR2 is SYGVKD in the germline V gene. In DNA, the CDR3 is TGTGCCATCAGTCTAAATCCGGGACAGGGGCCCTATGGCTACACCTTC. Its protein is CAISLNPGQGPYGYTF.

The gene calls are TRBV7-9 and TRBJ2-2, with 9 bases identical to TRBD1. CDR1 and CDR2 (germline): SEHNR, FQNEAQ (reference sequence). This CDR3 has 13 residues. J lost 4 bases, V lost 9 bases, and 3 bases had no gene match. The chain's CDR3 is CARGQGSTGELFF. The CDR3 DNA reads TGTGCCAGGGGACAGGGCTCCACCGGGGAGCTGTTTTTT.

The count of this clonotype is one. CDR3 coding DNA: TGCAGTGCTAAAACTCTAGCGGGAGTGCTGTTCTTC. Protein: CSAKTLAGVLFF. V is TRBV20-1 and J is TRBJ2-1; 10 positions agree with TRBD2. Germline V gives CDR1 DFQATT, CDR2 SNEGSKA (reference sequence). V lost 4 bases, J lost 15 bases, and 9 bases stayed unmatched. The CDR3 length is 12 residues.

This sequence joins TRBV7-2 and TRBJ1-1, with TRBD1 as a possible D gene (5 bases). With 5 bases removed from V and 10 bases from J, the gap between germline ends came to 14 bases. Germline V gene sequence: CDR1 SGHTA, CDR2 FQGNSA. The CDR3 spans 12 residues. CDR3 amino acids: CASSQFGGGAFF. The CDR3 nucleotides read TGTGCCAGCAGCCAATTTGGGGGGGGAGCTTTCTTT. The variable domain in full, completed from reference TRBV7-2 and TRBJ1-1, reads GAGVSQSPSNKVTEKGKDVELRCDPISGHTALYWYRQSLGQGLEFLIYFQGNSAPDKSGLPSDRFSAERTGGSVSTLTIQRTQQEDSAVYLCASSQFGGGAFFGQGTRLTVV.

This sequence joins TRBV15 and TRBJ1-2; D not resolved. Trimming shortened V by 0 bases and J by 8 bases, and 13 bases separated the two germline ends. The CDR3 runs 14 residues. The germline CDR1 and CDR2 sequences are LNHNV and YYDKDF (reference sequence). The CDR3 nucleotides are TGTGCCACCAGCAGAGACTTGGCTACGCTCGGCTACACCTTC. Encoded protein: CATSRDLATLGYTF.

Here the CDR3 DNA reads TGCAGTATGAGTGTTGGTCTAGGGATCCGGGCAGATACGCAGTATTTT. It yields the protein CSMSVGLGIRADTQYF. The chain is built from TRBV20-1 and TRBJ2-3, with unresolved D. Trimming took off 8 bases at V and 4 bases at J, with 25 bases between the two ends. The germline V gene has CDR1 DFQATT and CDR2 SNEGSKA (reference sequence). CDR3 length equals 16 residues.